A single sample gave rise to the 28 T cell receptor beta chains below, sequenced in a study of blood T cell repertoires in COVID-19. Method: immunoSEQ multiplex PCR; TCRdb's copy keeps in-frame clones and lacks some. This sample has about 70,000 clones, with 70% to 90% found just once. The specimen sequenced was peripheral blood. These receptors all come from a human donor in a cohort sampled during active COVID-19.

The CDR3 spells CASSGSKRGGLNEQYF. The CDR3 region has the DNA TGTGCCAGCAGCGGATCGAAGCGGGGGGGCCTGAACGAGCAGTACTTC. The V call is TRBV7-6, the J call TRBJ2-7; TRBD2 aligns across 10 bases. V trimming: 5 bases; J trimming: 5 bases; junction bases outside the gene matches: 12. Germline V gives CDR1 SGHVS, CDR2 FNYEAQ. The CDR3 is 16 residues long.

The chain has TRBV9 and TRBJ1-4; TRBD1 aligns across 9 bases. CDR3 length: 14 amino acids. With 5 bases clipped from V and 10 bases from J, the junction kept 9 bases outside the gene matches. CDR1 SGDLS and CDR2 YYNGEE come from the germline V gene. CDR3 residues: CASSSGTGYIKLFF. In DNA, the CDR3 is TGTGCCAGCAGTTCCGGGACAGGGTACATAAAACTGTTTTTT.

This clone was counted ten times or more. CDR3 amino acids: CASSSPPGVRIHEKLFF. Written as DNA, the CDR3 is TGTGCCAGCAGCTCACCCCCAGGGGTTCGCATCCATGAAAAACTGTTTTTT. The V gene is TRBV7-9, the J gene TRBJ1-4; D might be TRBD1 (6 bases). Germline V gene sequence: CDR1 SEHNR, CDR2 FQNEAQ (reference sequence). Trimming took off 4 bases at V and 6 bases at J, with 21 bases between the two ends. CDR3 length: 17 amino acids.

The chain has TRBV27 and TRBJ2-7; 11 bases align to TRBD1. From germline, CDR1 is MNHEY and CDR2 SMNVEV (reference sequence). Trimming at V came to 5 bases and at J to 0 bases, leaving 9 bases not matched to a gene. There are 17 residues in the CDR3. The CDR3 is CASSPGTGGPGSYEQYF. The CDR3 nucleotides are TGTGCCAGCAGTCCCGGGACAGGGGGTCCCGGCTCCTACGAGCAGTACTTC.

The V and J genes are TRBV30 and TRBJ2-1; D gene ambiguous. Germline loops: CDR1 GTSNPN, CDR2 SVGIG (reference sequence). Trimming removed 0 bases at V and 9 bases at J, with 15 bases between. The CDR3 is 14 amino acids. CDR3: CAWSVLRPASEQFF. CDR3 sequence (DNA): TGTGCCTGGAGTGTACTGCGGCCAGCGAGTGAGCAGTTCTTC. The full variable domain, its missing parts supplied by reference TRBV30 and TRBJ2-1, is SQTIHQWPATLVQPVGSPLSLECTVEGTSNPNLYWYRQAAGRGLQLLFYSVGIGQISSEVPQNLSASRPQDRQFILSSKKLLLSDSGFYLCAWSVLRPASEQFFGPGTRLTVL.

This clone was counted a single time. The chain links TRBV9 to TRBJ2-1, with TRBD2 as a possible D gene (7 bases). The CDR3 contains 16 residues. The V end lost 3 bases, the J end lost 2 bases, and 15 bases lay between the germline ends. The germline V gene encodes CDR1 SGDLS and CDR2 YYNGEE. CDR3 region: CASSGGGGTPYNEQFF. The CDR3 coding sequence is TGTGCCAGCAGCGGGGGAGGGGGTACACCCTACAATGAGCAGTTCTTC.

The CDR3 spells CASSLEGSSYNEQFF. CDR3 DNA: TGTGCCAGCAGCTTAGAGGGGTCCTCCTACAATGAGCAGTTCTTC. This chain uses TRBV7-2 with TRBJ2-1; the D gene is possibly TRBD1 (5 bases). The germline V and J ends were trimmed by 1 base and 0 bases, with 7 bases remaining between them. The CDR3 is 15 amino acids. CDR1 is SGHTA, CDR2 FQGNSA, per germline.

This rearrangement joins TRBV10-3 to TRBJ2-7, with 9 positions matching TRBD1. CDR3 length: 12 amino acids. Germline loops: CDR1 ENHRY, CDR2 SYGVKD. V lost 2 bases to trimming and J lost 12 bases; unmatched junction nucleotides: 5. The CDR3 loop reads CAISEAGQGLYF. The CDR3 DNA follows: TGTGCCATCAGTGAGGCGGGACAGGGCTTGTACTTC.

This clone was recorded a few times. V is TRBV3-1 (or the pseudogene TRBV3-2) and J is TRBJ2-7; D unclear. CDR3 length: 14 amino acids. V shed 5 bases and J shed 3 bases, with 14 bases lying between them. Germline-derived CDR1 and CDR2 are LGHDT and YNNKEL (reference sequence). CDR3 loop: CASSSRPRNYEQYF. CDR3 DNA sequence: TGTGCCAGCAGCTCACGGCCTAGAAACTACGAGCAGTACTTC.

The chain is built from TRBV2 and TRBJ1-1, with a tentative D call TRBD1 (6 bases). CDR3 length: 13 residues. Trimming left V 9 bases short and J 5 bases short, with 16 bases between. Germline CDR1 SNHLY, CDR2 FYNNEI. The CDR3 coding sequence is TGTGCCAGTCCTTGGACCCAGGGGACTGAAGCTTTCTTT. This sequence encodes CASPWTQGTEAFF.

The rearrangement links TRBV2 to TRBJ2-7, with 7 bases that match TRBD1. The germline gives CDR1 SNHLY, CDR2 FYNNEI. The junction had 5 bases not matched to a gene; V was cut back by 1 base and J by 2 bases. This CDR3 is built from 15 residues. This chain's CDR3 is CASSEVRQGAYEQYF. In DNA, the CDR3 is TGTGCCAGCAGTGAAGTACGACAGGGAGCCTACGAGCAGTACTTC.

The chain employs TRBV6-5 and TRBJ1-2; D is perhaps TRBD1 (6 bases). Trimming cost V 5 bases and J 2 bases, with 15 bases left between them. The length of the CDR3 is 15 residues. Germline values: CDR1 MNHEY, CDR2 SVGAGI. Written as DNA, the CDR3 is TGTGCCAGCAGTACTCCTCAGACAGGAAACTATGGCTACACCTTC. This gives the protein CASSTPQTGNYGYTF.

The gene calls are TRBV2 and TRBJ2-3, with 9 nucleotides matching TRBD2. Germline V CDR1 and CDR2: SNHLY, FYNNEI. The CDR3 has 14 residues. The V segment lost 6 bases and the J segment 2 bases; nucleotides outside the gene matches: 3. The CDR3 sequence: CASRLAGATDTQYF. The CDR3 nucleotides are TGTGCCAGCAGGTTAGCGGGGGCCACAGATACGCAGTATTTT.

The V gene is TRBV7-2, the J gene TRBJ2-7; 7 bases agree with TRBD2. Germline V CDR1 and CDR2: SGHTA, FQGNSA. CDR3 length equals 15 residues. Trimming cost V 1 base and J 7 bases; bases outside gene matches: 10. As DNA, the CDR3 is TGTGCCAGCAGCTTAGACCTAGCGGCGCCCGGGGAGCAGTACTTC. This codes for CASSLDLAAPGEQYF.

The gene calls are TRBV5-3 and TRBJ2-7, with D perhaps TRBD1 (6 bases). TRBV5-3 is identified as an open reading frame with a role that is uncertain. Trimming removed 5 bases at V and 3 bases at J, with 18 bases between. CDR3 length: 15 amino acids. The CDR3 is CARRPGHRHLYEQYF. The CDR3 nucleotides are TGTGCCAGAAGACCGGGACACCGCCACCTCTACGAGCAGTACTTC.

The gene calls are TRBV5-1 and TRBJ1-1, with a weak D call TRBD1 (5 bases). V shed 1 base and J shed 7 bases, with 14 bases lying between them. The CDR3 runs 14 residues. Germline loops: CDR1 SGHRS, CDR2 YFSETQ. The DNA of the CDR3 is TGCGCCAGCAGCTTGATCCTCGCAGGGATTGAAGCTTTCTTT. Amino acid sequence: CASSLILAGIEAFF.

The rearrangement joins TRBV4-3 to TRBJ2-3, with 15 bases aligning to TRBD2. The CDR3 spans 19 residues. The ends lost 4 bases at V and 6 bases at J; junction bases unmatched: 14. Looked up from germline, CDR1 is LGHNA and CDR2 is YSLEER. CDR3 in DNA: TGCGCCAGCAGCCGACAGGGGACTAGCGGGGGGCCCCCCGTGGATACGCAGTATTTT. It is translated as CASSRQGTSGGPPVDTQYF.

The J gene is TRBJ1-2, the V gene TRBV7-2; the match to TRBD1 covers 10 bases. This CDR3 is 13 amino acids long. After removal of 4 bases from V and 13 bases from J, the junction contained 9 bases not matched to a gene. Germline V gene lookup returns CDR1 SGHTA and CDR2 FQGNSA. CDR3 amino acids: CASSSGTGESSTF. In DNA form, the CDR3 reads TGTGCCAGCAGCTCCGGGACAGGGGAATCATCCACCTTC. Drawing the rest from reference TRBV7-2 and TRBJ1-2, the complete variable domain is GAGVSQSPSNKVTEKGKDVELRCDPISGHTALYWYRQSLGQGLEFLIYFQGNSAPDKSGLPSDRFSAERTGGSVSTLTIQRTQQEDSAVYLCASSSGTGESSTFGSGTRLTVV.

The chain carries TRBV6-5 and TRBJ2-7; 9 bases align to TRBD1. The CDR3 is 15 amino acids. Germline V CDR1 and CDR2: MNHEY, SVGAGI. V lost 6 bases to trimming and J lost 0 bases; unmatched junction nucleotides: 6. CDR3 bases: TGTGCCAGCAGGATCACAGGGGGCTACTCCTACGAGCAGTACTTC. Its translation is CASRITGGYSYEQYF.

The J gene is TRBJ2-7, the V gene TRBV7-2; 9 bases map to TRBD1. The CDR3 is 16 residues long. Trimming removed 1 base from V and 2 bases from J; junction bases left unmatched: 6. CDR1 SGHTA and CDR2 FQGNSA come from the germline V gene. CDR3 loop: CASSLVNDRGTYEQYF. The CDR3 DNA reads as TGTGCCAGCAGCTTAGTAAACGACAGGGGGACCTACGAGCAGTACTTC.

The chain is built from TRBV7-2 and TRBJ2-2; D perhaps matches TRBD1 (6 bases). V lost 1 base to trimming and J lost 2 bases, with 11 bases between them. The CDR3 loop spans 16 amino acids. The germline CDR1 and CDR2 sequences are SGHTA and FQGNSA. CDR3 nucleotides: TGTGCCAGCAGCTTAGTTGGGGGCACTAACACCGGGGAGCTGTTTTTT. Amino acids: CASSLVGGTNTGELFF. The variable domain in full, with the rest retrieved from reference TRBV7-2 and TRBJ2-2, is GAGVSQSPSNKVTEKGKDVELRCDPISGHTALYWYRQSLGQGLEFLIYFQGNSAPDKSGLPSDRFSAERTGGSVSTLTIQRTQQEDSAVYLCASSLVGGTNTGELFFGEGSRLTVL.

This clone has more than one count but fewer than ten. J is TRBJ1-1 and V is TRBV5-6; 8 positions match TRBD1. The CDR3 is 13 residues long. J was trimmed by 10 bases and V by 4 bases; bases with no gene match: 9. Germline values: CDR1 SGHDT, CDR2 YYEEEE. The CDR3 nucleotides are TGTGCCAGCAGCGAACTGGACAGGGAGATAGCTTTCTTT. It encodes CASSELDREIAFF.

The CDR3 DNA follows: TGTGCCAGCAGCTTGGCAACTGCTTACTCTGGGGCCAACGTCCTGACTTTC. Translation: CASSLATAYSGANVLTF. The chain couples TRBV5-6 to TRBJ2-6; D uncertain. Germline lookup yields CDR1 SGHDT and CDR2 YYEEEE. The length of the CDR3 is 17 residues. Trimming left V 0 bases short and J 0 bases short, with 10 bases between.

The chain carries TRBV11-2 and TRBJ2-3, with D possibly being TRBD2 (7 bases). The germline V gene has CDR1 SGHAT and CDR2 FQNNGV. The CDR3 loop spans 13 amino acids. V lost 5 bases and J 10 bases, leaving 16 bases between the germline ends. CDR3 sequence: CASSPFSGGPQYF. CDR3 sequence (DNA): TGTGCCAGCAGCCCCTTTTCCGGGGGGCCGCAGTATTTT. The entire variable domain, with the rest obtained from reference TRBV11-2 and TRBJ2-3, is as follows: EAGVAQSPRYKIIEKRQSVAFWCNPISGHATLYWYQQILGQGPKLLIQFQNNGVVDDSQLPKDRFSAERLKGVDSTLKIQPAKLEDSAVYLCASSPFSGGPQYFGPGTRLTVL.

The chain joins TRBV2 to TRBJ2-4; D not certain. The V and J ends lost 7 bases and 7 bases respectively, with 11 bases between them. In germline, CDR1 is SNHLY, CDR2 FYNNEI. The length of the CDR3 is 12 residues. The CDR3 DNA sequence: TGTGCCAGCATCACAGAGAAGAACATTCAGTACTTC. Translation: CASITEKNIQYF.

The CDR3 sequence is CASSPQEGIPGQPYEQYF. CDR3 nucleotide sequence: TGTGCCAGCTCACCACAAGAAGGAATTCCGGGACAGCCTTACGAGCAGTACTTC. The chain carries TRBV18 and TRBJ2-7, with 7 bases identical to TRBD1. The V gene end was trimmed by 1 base and the J gene end by 4 bases; junction bases not matched to a gene: 16. Germline V gene lookup returns CDR1 KGHSH and CDR2 LQKENI. This CDR3 comprises 18 residues.

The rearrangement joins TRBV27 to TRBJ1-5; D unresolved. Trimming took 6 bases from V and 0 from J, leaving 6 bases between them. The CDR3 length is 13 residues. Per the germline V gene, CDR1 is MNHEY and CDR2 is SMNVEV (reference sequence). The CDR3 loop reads CASRRASNQPQHF. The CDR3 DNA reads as TGTGCCAGCAGGCGAGCTAGCAATCAGCCCCAGCATTTT.

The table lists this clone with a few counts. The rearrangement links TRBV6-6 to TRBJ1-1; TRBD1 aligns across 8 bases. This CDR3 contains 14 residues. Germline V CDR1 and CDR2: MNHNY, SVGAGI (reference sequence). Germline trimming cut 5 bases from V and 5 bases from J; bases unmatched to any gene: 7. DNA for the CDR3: TGTGCCAGCAGTATCGGACAGGGCGGGACTGAAGCTTTCTTT. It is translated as CASSIGQGGTEAFF.